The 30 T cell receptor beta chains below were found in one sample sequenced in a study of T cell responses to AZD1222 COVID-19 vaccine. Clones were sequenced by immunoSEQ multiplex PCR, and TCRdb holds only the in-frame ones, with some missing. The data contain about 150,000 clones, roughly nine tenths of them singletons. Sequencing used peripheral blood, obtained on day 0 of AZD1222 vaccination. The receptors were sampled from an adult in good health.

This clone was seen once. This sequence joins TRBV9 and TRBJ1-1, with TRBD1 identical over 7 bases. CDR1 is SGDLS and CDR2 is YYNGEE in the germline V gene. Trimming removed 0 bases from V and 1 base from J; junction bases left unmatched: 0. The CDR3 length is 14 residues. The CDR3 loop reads CASSVGTGNTEAFF. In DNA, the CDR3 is TGTGCCAGCAGCGTAGGGACAGGGAACACTGAAGCTTTCTTT. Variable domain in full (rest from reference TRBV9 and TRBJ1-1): DSGVTQTPKHLITATGQRVTLRCSPRSGDLSVYWYQQSLDQGLQFLIQYYNGEERAKGNILERFSAQQFPDLHSELNLSSLELGDSALYFCASSVGTGNTEAFFGQGTRLTVV.

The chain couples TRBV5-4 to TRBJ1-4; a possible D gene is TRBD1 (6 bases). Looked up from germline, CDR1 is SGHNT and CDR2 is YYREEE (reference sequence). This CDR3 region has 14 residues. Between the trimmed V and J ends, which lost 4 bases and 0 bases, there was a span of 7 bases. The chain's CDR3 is CASSDRPTNEKLFF. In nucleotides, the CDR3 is TGTGCCAGCAGCGACAGGCCAACTAATGAAAAACTGTTTTTT.

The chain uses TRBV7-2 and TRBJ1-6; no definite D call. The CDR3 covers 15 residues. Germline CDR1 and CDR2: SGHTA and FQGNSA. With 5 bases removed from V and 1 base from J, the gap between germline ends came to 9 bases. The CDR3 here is CASSRETSYNSPLHF. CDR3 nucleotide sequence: TGTGCCAGCAGCCGGGAGACGTCCTATAATTCACCCCTCCACTTT.

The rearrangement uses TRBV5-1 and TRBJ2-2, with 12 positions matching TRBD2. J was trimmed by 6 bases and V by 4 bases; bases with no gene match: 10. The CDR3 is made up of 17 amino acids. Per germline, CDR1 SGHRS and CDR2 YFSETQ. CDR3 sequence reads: CASSRTSGKAEAGELFF. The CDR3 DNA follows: TGCGCCAGCAGCCGGACTAGCGGGAAGGCCGAGGCCGGGGAGCTGTTTTTT.

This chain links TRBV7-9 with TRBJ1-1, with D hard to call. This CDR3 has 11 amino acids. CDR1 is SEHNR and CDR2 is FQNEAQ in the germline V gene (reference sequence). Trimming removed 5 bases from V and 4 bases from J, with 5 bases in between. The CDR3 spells CASSPTTEAFF. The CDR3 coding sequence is TGTGCCAGCAGCCCCACCACTGAAGCTTTCTTT.

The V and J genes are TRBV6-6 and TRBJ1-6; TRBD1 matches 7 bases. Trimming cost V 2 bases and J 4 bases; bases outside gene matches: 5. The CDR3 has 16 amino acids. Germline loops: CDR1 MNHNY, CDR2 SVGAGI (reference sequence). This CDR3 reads CASSYVTGIYNSPLHF. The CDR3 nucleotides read TGTGCCAGCAGTTACGTGACAGGGATATATAATTCACCCCTCCACTTT.

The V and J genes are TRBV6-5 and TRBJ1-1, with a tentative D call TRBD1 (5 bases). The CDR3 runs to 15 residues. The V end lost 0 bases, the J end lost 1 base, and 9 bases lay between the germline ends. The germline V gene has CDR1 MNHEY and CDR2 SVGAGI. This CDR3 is CASSYSTAKNTEAFF. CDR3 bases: TGTGCCAGCAGTTACTCGACAGCCAAGAACACTGAAGCTTTCTTT.

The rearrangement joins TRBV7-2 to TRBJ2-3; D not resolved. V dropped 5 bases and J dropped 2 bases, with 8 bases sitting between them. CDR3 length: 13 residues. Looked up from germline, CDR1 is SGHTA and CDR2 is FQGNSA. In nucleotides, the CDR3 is TGTGCCAGCAGCCCTCCGGCCACAGATACGCAGTATTTT. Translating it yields CASSPPATDTQYF.

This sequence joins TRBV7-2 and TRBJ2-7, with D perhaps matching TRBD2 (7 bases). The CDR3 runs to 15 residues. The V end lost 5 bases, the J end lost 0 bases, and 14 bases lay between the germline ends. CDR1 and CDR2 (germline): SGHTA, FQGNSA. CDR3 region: CASSQGGGPSYEQYF. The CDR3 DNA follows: TGTGCCAGCAGCCAAGGGGGGGGGCCCTCCTACGAGCAGTACTTC.

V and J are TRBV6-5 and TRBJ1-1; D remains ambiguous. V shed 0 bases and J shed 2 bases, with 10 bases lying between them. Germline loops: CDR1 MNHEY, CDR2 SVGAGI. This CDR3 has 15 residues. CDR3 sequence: CASSYSKGGNTEAFF. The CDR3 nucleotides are TGTGCCAGCAGTTACTCGAAAGGCGGAAACACTGAAGCTTTCTTT.

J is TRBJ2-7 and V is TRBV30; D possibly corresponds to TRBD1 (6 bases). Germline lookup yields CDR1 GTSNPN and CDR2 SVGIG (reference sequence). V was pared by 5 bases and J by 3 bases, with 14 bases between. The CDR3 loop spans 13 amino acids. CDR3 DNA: TGTGCCTGGTCAGGACAGTTAAACTACGAGCAGTACTTC. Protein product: CAWSGQLNYEQYF.

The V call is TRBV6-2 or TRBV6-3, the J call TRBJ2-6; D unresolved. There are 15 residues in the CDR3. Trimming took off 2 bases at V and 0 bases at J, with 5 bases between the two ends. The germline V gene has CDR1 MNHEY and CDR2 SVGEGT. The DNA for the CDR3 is TGTGCCAGCAGTTACAGAGTCTCTGGGGCCAACGTCCTGACTTTC. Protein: CASSYRVSGANVLTF.

The CDR3 coding sequence is TGTGCCAGCAGCTCGTACCAGAACACTGAAGCTTTCTTT. It translates to CASSSYQNTEAFF. This rearrangement joins TRBV5-6 to TRBJ1-1; D unclear. The CDR3 runs to 13 residues. The V gene's germline CDR1 is SGHDT and CDR2 YYEEEE. Trimming shortened V by 3 bases and J by 1 base, and 7 bases separated the two germline ends. The full variable domain, with the rest looked up from reference TRBV5-6 and TRBJ1-1, is DAGVTQSPTHLIKTRGQQVTLRCSPKSGHDTVSWYQQALGQGPQFIFQYYEEEERQRGNFPDRFSGHQFPNYSSELNVNALLLGDSALYLCASSSYQNTEAFFGQGTRLTVV.

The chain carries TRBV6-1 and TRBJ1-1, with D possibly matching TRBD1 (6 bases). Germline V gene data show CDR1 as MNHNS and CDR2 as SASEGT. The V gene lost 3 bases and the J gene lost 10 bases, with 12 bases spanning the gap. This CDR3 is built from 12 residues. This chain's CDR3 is CASSDWRGVAFF. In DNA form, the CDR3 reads TGTGCCAGCAGTGATTGGAGGGGGGTAGCTTTCTTT.

Here the CDR3 reads CARSPRDRARDGTNEKLFF. DNA of the CDR3: TGTGCCAGAAGCCCGAGGGACAGGGCACGGGATGGAACTAATGAAAAACTGTTTTTT. The chain carries TRBV5-3 and TRBJ1-4; TRBD1 matches at 9 bases. TRBV5-3 is filed as an ORF, its function uncertain. The CDR3 length is 19 residues. V dropped 4 bases and J dropped 1; count of bases not matched to a gene: 14.

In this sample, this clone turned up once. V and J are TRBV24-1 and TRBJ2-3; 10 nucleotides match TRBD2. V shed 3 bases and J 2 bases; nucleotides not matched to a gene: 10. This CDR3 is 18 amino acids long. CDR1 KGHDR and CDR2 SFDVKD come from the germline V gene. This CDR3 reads CATSDPDPTSGYTDTQYF. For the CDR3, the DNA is TGTGCCACCAGTGATCCGGACCCGACTAGCGGGTACACAGATACGCAGTATTTT.

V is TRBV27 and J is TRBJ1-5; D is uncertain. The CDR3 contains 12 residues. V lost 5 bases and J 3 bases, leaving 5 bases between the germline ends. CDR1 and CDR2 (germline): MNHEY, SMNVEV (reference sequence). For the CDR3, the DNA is TGTGCCAGCAGTCCCTACAATCAGCCCCAGCATTTT. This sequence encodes CASSPYNQPQHF.

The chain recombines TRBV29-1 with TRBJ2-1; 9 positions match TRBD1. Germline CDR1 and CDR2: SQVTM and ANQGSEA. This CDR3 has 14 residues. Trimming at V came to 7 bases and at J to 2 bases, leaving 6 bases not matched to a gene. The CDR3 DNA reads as TGCAGCGCCTTCGACAGGGGGACCTACAATGAGCAGTTCTTC. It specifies CSAFDRGTYNEQFF.

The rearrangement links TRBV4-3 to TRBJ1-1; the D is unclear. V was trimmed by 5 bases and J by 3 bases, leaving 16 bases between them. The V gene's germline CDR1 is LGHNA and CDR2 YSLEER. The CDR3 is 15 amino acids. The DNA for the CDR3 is TGCGCCAGCAGCTTTAGTCGTTCCGGGGACACTGAAGCTTTCTTT. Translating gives CASSFSRSGDTEAFF.

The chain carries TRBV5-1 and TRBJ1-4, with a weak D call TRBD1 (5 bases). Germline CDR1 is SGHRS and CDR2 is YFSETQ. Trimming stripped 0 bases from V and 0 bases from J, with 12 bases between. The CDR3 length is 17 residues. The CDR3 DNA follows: TGCGCCAGCAGCTTGGCCCAGCAGGGTGCAACTAATGAAAAACTGTTTTTT. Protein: CASSLAQQGATNEKLFF.

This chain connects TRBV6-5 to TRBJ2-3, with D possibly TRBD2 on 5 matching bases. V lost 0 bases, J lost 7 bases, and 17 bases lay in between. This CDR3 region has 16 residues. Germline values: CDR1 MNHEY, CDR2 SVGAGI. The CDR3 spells CASSYSTNAGENTQYF. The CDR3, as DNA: TGTGCCAGCAGTTACTCGACTAATGCCGGAGAGAATACGCAGTATTTT.

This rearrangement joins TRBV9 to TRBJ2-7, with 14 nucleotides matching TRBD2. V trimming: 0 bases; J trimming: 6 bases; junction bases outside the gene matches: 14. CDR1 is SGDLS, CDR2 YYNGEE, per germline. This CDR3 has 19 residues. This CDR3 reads CASSVDPRGLAGGVGEQYF. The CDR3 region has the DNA TGTGCCAGCAGCGTAGACCCCCGAGGACTAGCGGGAGGCGTAGGCGAGCAGTACTTC.

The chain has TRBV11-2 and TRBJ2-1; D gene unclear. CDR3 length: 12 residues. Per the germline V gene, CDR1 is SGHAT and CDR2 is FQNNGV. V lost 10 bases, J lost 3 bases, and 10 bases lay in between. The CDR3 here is CAIPGFYNEQFF. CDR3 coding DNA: TGTGCCATCCCCGGGTTCTACAATGAGCAGTTCTTC.

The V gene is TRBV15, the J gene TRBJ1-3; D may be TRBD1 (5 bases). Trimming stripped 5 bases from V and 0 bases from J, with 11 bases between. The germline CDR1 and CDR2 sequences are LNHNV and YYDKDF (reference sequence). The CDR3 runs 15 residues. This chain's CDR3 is CATSRDGTSGNTIYF. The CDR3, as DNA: TGTGCCACCAGCCGTGATGGGACCTCTGGAAACACCATATATTTT.

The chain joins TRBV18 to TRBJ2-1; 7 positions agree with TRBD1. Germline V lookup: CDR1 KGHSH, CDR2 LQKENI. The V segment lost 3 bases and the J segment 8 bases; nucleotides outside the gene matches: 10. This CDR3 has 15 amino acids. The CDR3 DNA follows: TGTGCCAGCTCACCGGGACAGCTTTACTCGGATGAGCAGTTCTTC. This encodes CASSPGQLYSDEQFF.

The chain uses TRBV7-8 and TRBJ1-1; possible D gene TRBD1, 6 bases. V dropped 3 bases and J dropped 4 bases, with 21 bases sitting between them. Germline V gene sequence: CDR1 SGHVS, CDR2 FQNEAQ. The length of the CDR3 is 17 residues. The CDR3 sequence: CASSFDGFRRGVTEAFF. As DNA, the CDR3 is TGTGCCAGCAGCTTTGACGGCTTTCGGAGGGGGGTCACTGAAGCTTTCTTT. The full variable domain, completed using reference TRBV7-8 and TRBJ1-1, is GAGVSQSPRYKVAKRGQDVALRCDPISGHVSLFWYQQALGQGPEFLTYFQNEAQLDKSGLPSDRFFAERPEGSVSTLKIQRTQQEDSAVYLCASSFDGFRRGVTEAFFGQGTRLTVV.

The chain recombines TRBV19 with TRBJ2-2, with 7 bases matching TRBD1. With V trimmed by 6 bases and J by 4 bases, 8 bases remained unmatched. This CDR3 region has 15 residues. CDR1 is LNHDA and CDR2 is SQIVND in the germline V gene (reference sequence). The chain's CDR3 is CASSYLQGSTGELFF. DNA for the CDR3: TGTGCCAGTAGCTACTTACAGGGGAGCACCGGGGAGCTGTTTTTT.

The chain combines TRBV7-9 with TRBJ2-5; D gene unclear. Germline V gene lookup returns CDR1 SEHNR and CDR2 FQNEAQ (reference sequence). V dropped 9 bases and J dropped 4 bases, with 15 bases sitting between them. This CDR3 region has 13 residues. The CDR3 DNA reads TGTGCCAGTACTCCGATATGGGGAGAGACCCAGTACTTC. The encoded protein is CASTPIWGETQYF.

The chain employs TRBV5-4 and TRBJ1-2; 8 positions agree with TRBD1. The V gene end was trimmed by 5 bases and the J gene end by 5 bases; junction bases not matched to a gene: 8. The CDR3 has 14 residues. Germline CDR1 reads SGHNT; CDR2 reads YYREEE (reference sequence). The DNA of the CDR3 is TGTGCCAGCAGAGCCCTAGACAGGGGATATGGCTACACCTTC. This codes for CASRALDRGYGYTF.

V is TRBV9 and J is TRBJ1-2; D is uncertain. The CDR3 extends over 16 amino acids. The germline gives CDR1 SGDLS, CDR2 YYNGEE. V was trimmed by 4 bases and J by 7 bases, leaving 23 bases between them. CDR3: CASSTGTGPVEGGYTF. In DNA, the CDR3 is TGTGCCAGCAGCACCGGAACCGGGCCTGTAGAGGGTGGCTACACCTTC.